The rows below give T cell receptor beta chains drawn from one sample of a study of high-grade serous ovarian cancer treatment subgroups. This table comes from immunoSEQ multiplex PCR, and its TCRdb copy is limited to in-frame clones, with some not included. The sample has over 8,500 clones, about nine tenths seen once; the top ten hold roughly 1.8%. Sequencing was done on a sample of tumor tissue. The receptors were sampled from a human donor with high-grade serous ovarian cancer. Both conserved end residues are part of each CDR3. The D gene is left open where the match is weak. A row's size may be missing; if present it is once, few, many or a size class.

j_gene | d_gene | abundance | v_gene | CDR3aa | CDR3nt
TRBJ2-3 | - | - | TRBV7-2 | CASSLERADTQYF | TGTGCCAGCAGCTTAGAGCGGGCCGATACGCAGTATTTT
TRBJ1-3 | TRBD1 | - | TRBV5-1 | CASSLGSRDSSGNTIYF | TGCGCCAGCAGCTTGGGGAGTCGGGACAGCTCTGGAAACACCATATATTTT
TRBJ2-5 | TRBD1 | - | TRBV7-2 | CASSFGDRVLIKETQYF | TGTGCCAGCAGCTTCGGGGACAGGGTTCTGATCAAAGAGACCCAGTACTTC
TRBJ2-7 | - | - | TRBV5-1 | CASSLRGLPYEQYF | TGCGCCAGCAGCTTGCGGGGCCTTCCCTACGAGCAGTACTTC
TRBJ1-5 | - | once | TRBV4-1 | CASSQPGWPQHF | TGCGCCAGCAGCCAGCCTGGTTGGCCCCAGCATTTT
TRBJ2-1 | TRBD2 | - | TRBV15 | CATSRGRAGSGQGNEQFF | TGTGCCACCAGCAGGGGCAGAGCGGGGTCCGGTCAGGGCAATGAGCAGTTCTTC
TRBJ2-5 | TRBD1 | - | TRBV19 | CASTLGPPGGQETQYF | TGTGCCAGTACTTTAGGTCCGCCAGGGGGTCAAGAGACCCAGTACTTC
TRBJ2-1 | TRBD2 | - | TRBV19 | CASGGSGSFVDEQFF | TGTGCCAGTGGGGGTAGCGGGAGCTTCGTCGATGAGCAGTTCTTC
TRBJ2-6 | - | - | TRBV7-6 | CASSLSGSANLIPSGANVLTF | TGTGCCAGCAGCTTATCCGGGTCAGCGAACCTTATCCCCTCTGGGGCCAACGTCCTGACTTTC
TRBJ2-7 | TRBD2 | few | TRBV4-2 | CASSQDSTSGRYEQYF | TGTGCCAGCAGCCAAGATTCCACTAGCGGGAGATACGAGCAGTACTTC
TRBJ2-7 | - | - | TRBV14 | CASSQMGWGREQYF | TGTGCCAGCAGCCAAATGGGTTGGGGGCGCGAGCAGTACTTC
TRBJ2-1 | - | - | TRBV7-9 | CASSPARGSSYNEQFF | TGTGCCAGCAGCCCAGCCCGGGGGAGCTCCTACAATGAGCAGTTCTTC
TRBJ2-7 | TRBD1 | - | TRBV19 | CASSGNRDRITYEQYF | TGTGCCAGTAGTGGGAACCGGGACAGGATTACCTACGAGCAGTACTTC
TRBJ1-1 | - | - | TRBV21-1 | CASSKGPYGWNTEAFF | TGTGCCAGCAGCAAAGGCCCCTACGGCTGGAACACTGAAGCTTTCTTT
TRBJ2-7 | - | - | TRBV19 | CASSETVNYEQYF | TGTGCCAGTAGTGAGACAGTGAATTACGAGCAGTACTTC
TRBJ2-7 | - | - | TRBV6-5 | CASSPTGATYEQYF | TGTGCCAGCAGTCCGACCGGGGCGACCTACGAGCAGTACTTC
TRBJ2-2 | - | - | TRBV10-3 | CAISERGGELFF | TGTGCCATCAGTGAGAGGGGCGGGGAGCTGTTTTTT
TRBJ2-3 | - | - | TRBV18 | CASSPETGSDTQYF | TGTGCCAGCTCACCGGAAACGGGTTCAGATACGCAGTATTTT
TRBJ2-2 | - | - | TRBV6-5 | CASSSGWNTGELFF | TGTGCCAGCAGTTCTGGTTGGAACACCGGGGAGCTGTTTTTT
TRBJ1-5 | - | - | TRBV4-2 | CASSQPGADGNQPQHF | TGTGCCAGCAGCCAACCCGGGGCCGATGGCAATCAGCCCCAGCATTTT
TRBJ1-5 | TRBD1 | - | TRBV19 | CASTPTGNSNQPQHF | TGTGCCAGTACCCCGACAGGGAATAGCAATCAGCCCCAGCATTTT